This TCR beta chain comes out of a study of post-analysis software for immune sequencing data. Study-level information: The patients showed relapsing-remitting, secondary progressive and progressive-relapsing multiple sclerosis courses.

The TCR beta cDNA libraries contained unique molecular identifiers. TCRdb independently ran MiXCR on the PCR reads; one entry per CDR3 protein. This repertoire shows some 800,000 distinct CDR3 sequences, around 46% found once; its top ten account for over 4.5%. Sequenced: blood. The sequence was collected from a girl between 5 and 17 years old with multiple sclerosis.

For the CDR3, the DNA is TGTGCCAGCAGCTTGGACCCCCAAGCTAATGAGCAGTTCTTC. It specifies CASSLDPQANEQFF. The rearrangement links TRBV7-3 to TRBJ2-1; no firm D call. The CDR3 sequence is 14 residues long. CDR1 and CDR2 from the germline V gene are SGHTA and FQGTGA. Deletions cut 3 bases from V and 7 bases from J, with 13 bases between.